This record looks at one T cell receptor beta chain sequence and its context. The antigen is unknown. These data are taken from a study of cytomegalovirus exposure and HLA in healthy donors. Whole-study results and caveats: Specific recognition of CMV antigens was confirmed in vitro for three chains (all CMV-associated). The study listed roughly 160 cytomegalovirus-associated TCR beta chains. Previous analysis showed most TCR beta V segments were productive about 87% or about 30% of the time.

Germline CDR1 reads SGHRS; CDR2 reads YFSETQ. The CDR3 is made up of 14 amino acids. V was cut by 1 base and J by 6 bases, with 8 bases left in between. 60 Vbeta and 13 Jbeta primers were used in PCR. The data were produced by immunoSEQ multiplex PCR, yet TCRdb's version contains in-frame clones alone and is incomplete. The sample has around 140,000 clones; approximately 80% are singletons. Sequences were obtained from PBMCs. This chain connects TRBV5-1 to TRBJ1-6; no firm D call. This clonotype originated in a man aged 35 to 55 in good health and CMV-seronegative. This chain's CDR3 is CASSLRGRNSPLHF. In nucleotides, the CDR3 is TGCGCCAGCAGCTTGCGGGGTCGTAATTCACCCCTCCACTTT.